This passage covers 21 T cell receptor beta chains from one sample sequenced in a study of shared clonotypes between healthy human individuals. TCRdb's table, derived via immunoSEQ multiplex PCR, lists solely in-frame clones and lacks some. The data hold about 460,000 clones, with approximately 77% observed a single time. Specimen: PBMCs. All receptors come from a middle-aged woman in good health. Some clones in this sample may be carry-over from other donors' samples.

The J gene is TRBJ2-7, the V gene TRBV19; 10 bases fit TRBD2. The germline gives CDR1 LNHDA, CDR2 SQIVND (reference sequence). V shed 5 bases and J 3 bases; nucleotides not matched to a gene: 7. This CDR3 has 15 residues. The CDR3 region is CASSVSSGGGYEQYF. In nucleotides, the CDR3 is TGTGCCAGTAGTGTCTCTAGCGGGGGCGGCTACGAGCAGTACTTC.

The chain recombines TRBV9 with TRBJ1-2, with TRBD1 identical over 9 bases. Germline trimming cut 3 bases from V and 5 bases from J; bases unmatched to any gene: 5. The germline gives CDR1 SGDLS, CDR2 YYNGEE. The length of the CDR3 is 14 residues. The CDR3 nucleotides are TGTGCCAGCAGCGAAGGACAGGGGTATTATGGCTACACCTTC. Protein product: CASSEGQGYYGYTF. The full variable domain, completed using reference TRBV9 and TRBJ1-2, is DSGVTQTPKHLITATGQRVTLRCSPRSGDLSVYWYQQSLDQGLQFLIQYYNGEERAKGNILERFSAQQFPDLHSELNLSSLELGDSALYFCASSEGQGYYGYTFGSGTRLTVV.

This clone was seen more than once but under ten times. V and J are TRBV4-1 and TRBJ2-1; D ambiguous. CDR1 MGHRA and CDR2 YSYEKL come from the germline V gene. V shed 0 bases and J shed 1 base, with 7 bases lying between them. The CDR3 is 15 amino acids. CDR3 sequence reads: CASSQDRTSYNEQFF. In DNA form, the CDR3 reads TGCGCCAGCAGCCAAGATCGAACTTCCTACAATGAGCAGTTCTTC.

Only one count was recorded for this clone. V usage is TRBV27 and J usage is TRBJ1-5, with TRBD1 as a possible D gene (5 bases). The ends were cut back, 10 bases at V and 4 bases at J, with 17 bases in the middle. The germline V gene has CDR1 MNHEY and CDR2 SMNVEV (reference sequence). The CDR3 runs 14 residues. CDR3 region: CATSLGGGNQPQHF. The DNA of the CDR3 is TGTGCCACCTCTCTGGGGGGTGGGAATCAGCCCCAGCATTTT.

The CDR3 DNA sequence: TGCAGCGTTCGCGACGGCGGGCTTGCCTACGAGCAGTACTTC. Encoded protein: CSVRDGGLAYEQYF. V and J are TRBV29-1 and TRBJ2-7; D is possibly TRBD2 (5 bases). Germline values: CDR1 SQVTM, CDR2 ANQGSEA. The CDR3 runs 14 residues. V was clipped by 5 bases and J by 2 bases, with 16 bases between them.

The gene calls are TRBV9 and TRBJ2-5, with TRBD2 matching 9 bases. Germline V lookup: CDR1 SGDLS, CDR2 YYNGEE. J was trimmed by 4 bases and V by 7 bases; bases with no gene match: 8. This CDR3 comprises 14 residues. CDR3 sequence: CASGNSGSVETQYF. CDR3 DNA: TGTGCCAGCGGAAATAGCGGGAGCGTAGAGACCCAGTACTTC.

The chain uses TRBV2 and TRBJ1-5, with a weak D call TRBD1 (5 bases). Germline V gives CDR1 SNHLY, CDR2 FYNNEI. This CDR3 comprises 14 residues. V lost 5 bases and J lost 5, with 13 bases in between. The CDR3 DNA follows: TGTGCCAGCAGTCAGGGAAGAGCGGATCAGCCCCAGCATTTT. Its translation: CASSQGRADQPQHF.

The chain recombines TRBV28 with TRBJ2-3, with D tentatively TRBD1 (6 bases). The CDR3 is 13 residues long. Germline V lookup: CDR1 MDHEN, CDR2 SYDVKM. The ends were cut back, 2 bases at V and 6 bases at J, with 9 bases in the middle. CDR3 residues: CASSLQGRDTQYF. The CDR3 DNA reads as TGTGCCAGCAGTTTACAGGGGCGGGATACGCAGTATTTT.

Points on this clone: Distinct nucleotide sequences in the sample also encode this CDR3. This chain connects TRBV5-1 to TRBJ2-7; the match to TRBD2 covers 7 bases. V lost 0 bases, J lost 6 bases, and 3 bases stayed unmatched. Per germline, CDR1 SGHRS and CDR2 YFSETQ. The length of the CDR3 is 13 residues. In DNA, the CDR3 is TGCGCCAGCAGCTTGGTTCCGGGGGGCGAGCAGTACTTC. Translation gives CASSLVPGGEQYF.

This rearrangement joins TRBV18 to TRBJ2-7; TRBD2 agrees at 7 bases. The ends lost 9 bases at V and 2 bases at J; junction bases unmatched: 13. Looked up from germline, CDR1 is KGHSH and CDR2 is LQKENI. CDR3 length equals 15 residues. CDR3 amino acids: CASRSSGFEAYEQYF. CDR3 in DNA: TGTGCCAGTAGGAGTAGCGGGTTTGAGGCCTACGAGCAGTACTTC.

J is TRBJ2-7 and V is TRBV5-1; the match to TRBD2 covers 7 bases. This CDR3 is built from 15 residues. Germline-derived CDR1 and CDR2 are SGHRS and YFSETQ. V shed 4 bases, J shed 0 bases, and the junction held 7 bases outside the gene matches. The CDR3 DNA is TGCGCCAGCAGCCGGGGGGACCACGGCTCCTACGAGCAGTACTTC. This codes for CASSRGDHGSYEQYF.

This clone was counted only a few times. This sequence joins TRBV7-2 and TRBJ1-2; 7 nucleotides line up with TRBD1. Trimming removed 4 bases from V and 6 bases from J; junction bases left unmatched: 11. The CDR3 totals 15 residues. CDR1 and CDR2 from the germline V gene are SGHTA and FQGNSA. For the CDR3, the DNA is TGTGCCAGCAGCTGGACAGCACAGGGGATTGATGGCTACACCTTC. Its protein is CASSWTAQGIDGYTF.

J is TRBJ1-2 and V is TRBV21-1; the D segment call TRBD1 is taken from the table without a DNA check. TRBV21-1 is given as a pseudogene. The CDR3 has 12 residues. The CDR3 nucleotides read TGTGCCAGCAGCTCAGGGAACTATGGCTACACCTTC. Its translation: CASSSGNYGYTF.

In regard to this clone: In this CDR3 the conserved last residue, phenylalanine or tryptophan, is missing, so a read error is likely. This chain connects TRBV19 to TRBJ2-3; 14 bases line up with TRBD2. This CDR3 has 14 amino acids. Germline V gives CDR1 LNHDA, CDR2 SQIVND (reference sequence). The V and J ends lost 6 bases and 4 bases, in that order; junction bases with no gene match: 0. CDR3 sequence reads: CASRGLAGADTQYL. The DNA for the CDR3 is TGTGCCAGTAGGGGACTAGCGGGAGCAGATACGCAGTATCTT.

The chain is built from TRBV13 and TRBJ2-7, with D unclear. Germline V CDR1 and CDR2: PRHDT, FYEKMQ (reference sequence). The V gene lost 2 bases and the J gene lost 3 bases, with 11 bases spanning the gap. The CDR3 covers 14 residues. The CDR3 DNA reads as TGTGCCAGCAGCTTAACTCCGGTGGTCTACGAGCAGTACTTC. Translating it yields CASSLTPVVYEQYF.

CDR3 region: CSVRGGQGGADTQYF. CDR3 coding DNA: TGCAGCGTCCGAGGGGGACAGGGTGGGGCAGATACGCAGTATTTT. The J gene is TRBJ2-3, the V gene TRBV29-1; TRBD1 agrees at 9 bases. Germline loops: CDR1 SQVTM, CDR2 ANQGSEA. V shed 6 bases, J shed 4 bases, and the junction held 11 bases outside the gene matches. The CDR3 sequence is 15 residues long.

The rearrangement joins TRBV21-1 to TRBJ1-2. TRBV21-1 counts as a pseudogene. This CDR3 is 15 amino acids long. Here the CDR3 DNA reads TGTGCCAGCACCGACGGAAAATCTCTTAACTATGGCTACACCTTC. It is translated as CASTDGKSLNYGYTF.

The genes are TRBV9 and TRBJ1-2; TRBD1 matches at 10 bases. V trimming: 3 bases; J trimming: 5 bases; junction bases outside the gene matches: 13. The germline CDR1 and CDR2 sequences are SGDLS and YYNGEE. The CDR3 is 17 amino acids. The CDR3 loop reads CASSAHLRDRGPYGYTF. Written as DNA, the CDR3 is TGTGCCAGCAGCGCCCATCTGCGGGACAGGGGTCCTTATGGCTACACCTTC.

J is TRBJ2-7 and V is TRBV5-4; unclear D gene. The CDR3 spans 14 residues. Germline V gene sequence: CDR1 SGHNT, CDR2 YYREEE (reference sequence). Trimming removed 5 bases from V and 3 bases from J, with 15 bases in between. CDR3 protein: CASSPGSPFYEQYF. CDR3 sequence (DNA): TGTGCCAGCAGTCCCGGCAGCCCCTTCTACGAGCAGTACTTC.

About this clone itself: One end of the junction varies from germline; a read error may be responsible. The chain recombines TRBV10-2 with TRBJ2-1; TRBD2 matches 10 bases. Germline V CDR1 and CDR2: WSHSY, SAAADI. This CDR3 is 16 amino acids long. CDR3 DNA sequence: TGCGCCAGCAGTGAGTCGGGGCCTAGCGGGAGCAATGAGCAGCTCTTC. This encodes CASSESGPSGSNEQLF.

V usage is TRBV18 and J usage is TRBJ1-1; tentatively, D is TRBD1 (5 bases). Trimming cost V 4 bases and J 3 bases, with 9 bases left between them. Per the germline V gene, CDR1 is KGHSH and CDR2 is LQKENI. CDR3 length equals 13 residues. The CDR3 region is CASSRGRDTEAFF. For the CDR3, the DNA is TGTGCCAGCTCACGGGGCAGGGACACTGAAGCTTTCTTT.